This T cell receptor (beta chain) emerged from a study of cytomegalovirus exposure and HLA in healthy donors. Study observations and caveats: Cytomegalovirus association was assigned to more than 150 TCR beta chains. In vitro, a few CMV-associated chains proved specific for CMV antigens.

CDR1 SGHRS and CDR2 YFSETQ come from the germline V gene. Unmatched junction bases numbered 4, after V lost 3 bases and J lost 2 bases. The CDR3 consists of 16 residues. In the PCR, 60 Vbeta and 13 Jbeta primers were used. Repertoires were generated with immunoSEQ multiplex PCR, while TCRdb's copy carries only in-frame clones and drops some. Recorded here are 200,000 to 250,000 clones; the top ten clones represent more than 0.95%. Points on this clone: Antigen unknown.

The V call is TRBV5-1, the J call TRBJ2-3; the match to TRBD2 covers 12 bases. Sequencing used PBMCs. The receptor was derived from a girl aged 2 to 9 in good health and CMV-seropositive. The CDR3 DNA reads TGCGCCAGCAGCTACCTAGCGGGAGGGAACACAGATACGCAGTATTTT. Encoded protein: CASSYLAGGNTDTQYF.